This is a list of T cell receptor beta chains from one sample in a study of human T cells and chemical hapten exposure. TCRdb used MiXCR to reprocess the RACE reads, holding one entry per CDR3 protein. The sample has approximately 90,000 distinct CDR3 sequences, about 8.5% seen once. Specimen: whole blood, collected in connection with sensitization to the hapten diphenylcyclopropenone (DPC). The source of these receptors is a man in his forties with alopecia areata. Some clones in this sample may be carry-over from other donors' samples. Each CDR3 is given without its conserved first and last residue.

>TRBJ2-3|TRBV12-3/TRBV12-4
ASSPPVDRDTQY
>TRBJ2-4|TRBV12-3/TRBV12-4
ASSFGGQNIQY
>TRBJ2-2|TRBV6-5
ASSHSLTSGANTGELF
>TRBJ2-7|TRBV6-6
ASSGGLSSYEQY
>TRBJ2-1|TRBV9
ASSVVGASSYNEQF
>TRBJ2-5|TRBV5-1
ASSLGGEETQY
>TRBJ2-2|TRBV19
ASSIDIRAANTGELF
>TRBJ1-4|TRBV12-3/TRBV12-4
ASSLGSGGDEKLF
>TRBJ2-3|TRBV3-1
ASSQRVTNTDTQY
>TRBJ2-4|TRBV28
ASSSLQGNGKNIQY
>TRBJ2-7|TRBV20-1
SAPTHFSYEQY
>TRBJ2-5|TRBV29-1
SVKQGMVETQY
>TRBJ2-7|TRBV14
ASSQDYGRVSSYEQY
>TRBJ1-1|TRBV12-3/TRBV12-4
ASSPGQANTEAF
>TRBJ1-5|TRBV29-1
SVKDQADQPQH
>TRBJ2-1|TRBV7-9
ASSLPHEQF
>TRBJ2-5|TRBV6-2/TRBV6-3
ASSPSRATQY
>TRBJ2-1|TRBV5-5
ASSWLAGEQF
>TRBJ2-3|TRBV11-2
ASSLYPGLAGAPDTQY
>TRBJ2-1|TRBV9
ASSPRSNNEQF
>TRBJ2-3|TRBV24-1
ATSDSGTSGGTDTQY
>TRBJ2-2|TRBV4-3
ASSHRTAGELF
>TRBJ2-3|TRBV30
AWSEQTSTDTQY
>TRBJ2-2|TRBV3-1
ASSPQNTGELF
>TRBJ1-1|TRBV30
AWRYITEAF